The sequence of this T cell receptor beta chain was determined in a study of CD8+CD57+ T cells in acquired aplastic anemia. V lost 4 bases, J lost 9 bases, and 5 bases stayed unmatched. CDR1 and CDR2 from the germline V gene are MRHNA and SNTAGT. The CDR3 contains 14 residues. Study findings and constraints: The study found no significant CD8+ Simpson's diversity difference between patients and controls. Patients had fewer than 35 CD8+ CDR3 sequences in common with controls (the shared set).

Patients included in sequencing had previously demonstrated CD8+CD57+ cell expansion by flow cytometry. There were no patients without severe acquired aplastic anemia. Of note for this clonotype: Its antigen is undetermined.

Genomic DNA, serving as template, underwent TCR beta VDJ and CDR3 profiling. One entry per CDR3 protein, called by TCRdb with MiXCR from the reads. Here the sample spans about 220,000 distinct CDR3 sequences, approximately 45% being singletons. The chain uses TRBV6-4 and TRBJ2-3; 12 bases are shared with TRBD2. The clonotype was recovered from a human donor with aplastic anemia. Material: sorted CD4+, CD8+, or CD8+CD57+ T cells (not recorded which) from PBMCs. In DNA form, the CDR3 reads TGTGCCAGCAGTGGGACTAGCGGGGCACTCACGCAGTATTTT. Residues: CASSGTSGALTQYF.